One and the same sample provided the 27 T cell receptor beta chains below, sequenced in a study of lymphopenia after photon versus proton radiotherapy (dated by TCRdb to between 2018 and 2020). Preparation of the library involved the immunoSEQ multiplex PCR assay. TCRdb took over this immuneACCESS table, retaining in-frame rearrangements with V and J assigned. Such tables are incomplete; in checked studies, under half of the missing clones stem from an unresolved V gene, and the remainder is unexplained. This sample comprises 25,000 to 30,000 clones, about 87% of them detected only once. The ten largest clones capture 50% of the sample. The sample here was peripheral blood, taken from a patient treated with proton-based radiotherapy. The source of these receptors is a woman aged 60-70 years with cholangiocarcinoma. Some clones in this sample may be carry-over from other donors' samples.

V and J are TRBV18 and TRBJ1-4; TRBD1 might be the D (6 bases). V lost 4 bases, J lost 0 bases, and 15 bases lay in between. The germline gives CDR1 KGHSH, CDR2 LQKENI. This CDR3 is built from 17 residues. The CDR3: CASSLYRDRATNEKLFF. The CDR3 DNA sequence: TGTGCCAGCTCACTATACAGGGATAGGGCAACTAATGAAAAACTGTTTTTT.

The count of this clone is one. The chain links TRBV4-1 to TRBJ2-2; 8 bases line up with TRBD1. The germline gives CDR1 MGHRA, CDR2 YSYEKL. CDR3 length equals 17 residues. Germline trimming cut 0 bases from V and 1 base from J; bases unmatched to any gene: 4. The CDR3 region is CASSQDPGTGNTGELFF. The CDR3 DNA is TGCGCCAGCAGCCAAGACCCCGGGACAGGGAACACCGGGGAGCTGTTTTTT.

The CDR3, as DNA: TGTGCCAGCAGTCCTAGGGGGTACGACTACACCTTC. Translated: CASSPRGYDYTF. This chain connects TRBV6-5 to TRBJ1-2, with D perhaps TRBD1 (6 bases). Germline lookup yields CDR1 MNHEY and CDR2 SVGAGI. V was shortened by 5 bases and J by 10 bases, with 14 bases between the two germline ends. This CDR3 spans 12 amino acids.

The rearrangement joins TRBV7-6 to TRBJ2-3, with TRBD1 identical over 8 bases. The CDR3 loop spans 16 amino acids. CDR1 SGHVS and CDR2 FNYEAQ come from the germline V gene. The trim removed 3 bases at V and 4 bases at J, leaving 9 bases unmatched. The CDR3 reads CASSFAGQAGPDTQYF. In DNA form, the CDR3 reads TGTGCCAGCAGCTTCGCGGGACAGGCGGGTCCAGATACGCAGTATTTT.

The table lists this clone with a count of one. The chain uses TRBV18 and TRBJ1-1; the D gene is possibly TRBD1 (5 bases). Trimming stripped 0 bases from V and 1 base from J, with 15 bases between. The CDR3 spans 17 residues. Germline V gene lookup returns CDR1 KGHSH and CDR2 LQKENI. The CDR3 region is CASSPPGRGRGNTEAFF. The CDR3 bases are TGTGCCAGCTCACCACCGGGGAGGGGCCGGGGGAACACTGAAGCTTTCTTT.

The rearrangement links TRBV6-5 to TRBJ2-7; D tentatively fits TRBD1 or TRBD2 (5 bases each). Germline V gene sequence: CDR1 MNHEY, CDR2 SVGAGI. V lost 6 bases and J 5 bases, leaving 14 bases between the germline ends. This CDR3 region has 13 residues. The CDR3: CASRADTLHEQYF. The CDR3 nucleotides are TGTGCCAGCAGAGCGGACACCCTCCACGAGCAGTACTTC.

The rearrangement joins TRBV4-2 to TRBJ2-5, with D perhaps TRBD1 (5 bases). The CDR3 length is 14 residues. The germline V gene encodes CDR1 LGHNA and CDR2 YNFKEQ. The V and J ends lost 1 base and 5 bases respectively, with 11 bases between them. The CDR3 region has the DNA TGTGCCAGCAGCCAAGCTGCAGGGTTGGAGACCCAGTACTTC. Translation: CASSQAAGLETQYF.

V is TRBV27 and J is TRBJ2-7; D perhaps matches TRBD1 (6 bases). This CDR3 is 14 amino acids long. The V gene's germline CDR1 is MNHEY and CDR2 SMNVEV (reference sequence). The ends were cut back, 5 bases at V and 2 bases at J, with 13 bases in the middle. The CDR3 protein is CASSTQTGAYEQYF. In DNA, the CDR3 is TGTGCCAGCAGTACCCAGACAGGAGCCTACGAGCAGTACTTC.

DNA for the CDR3: TGTGCCAGTAGTCCTATGAGTCTGAGCTCCTACAATGAGCAGTTCTTC. This sequence encodes CASSPMSLSSYNEQFF. The chain joins TRBV19 to TRBJ2-1; D uncertain. V was trimmed by 5 bases and J by 0 bases, leaving 14 bases between them. The CDR3 runs to 16 residues. Germline CDR1 is LNHDA and CDR2 is SQIVND (reference sequence). The full variable domain, completed using reference TRBV19 and TRBJ2-1, is DGGITQSPKYLFRKEGQNVTLSCEQNLNHDAMYWYRQDPGQGLRLIYYSQIVNDFQKGDIAEGYSVSREKKESFPLTVTSAQKNPTAFYLCASSPMSLSSYNEQFFGPGTRLTVL.

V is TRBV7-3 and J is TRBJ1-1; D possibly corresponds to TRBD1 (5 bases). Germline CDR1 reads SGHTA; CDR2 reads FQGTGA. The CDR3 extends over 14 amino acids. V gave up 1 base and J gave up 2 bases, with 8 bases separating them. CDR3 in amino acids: CASSLNGGNTEAFF. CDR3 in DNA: TGTGCCAGCAGCTTAAACGGGGGTAACACTGAAGCTTTCTTT.

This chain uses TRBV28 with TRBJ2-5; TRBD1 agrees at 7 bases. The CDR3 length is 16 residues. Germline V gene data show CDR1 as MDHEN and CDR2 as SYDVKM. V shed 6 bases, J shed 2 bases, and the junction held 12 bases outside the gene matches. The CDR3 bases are TGTGCCAGCAGCCTCACCGTAGGGACAGCTCAAGAGACCCAGTACTTC. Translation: CASSLTVGTAQETQYF.

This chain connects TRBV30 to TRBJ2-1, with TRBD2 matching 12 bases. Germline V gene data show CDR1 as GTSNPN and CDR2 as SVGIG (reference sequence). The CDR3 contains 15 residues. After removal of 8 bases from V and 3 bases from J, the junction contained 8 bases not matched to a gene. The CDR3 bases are TGTGCCGGATCCGGACTAGCGGGGATCTACAATGAGCAGTTCTTC. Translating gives CAGSGLAGIYNEQFF.

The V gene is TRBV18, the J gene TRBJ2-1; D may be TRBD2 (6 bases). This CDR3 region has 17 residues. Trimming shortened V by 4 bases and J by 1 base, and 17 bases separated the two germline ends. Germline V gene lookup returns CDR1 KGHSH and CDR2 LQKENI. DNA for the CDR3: TGTGCCAGCTCACAAGAAACCGGGGCGGGGTCCTACAATGAGCAGTTCTTC. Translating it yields CASSQETGAGSYNEQFF.

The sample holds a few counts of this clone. CDR3 loop: CAWSPGIPGQPQHF. CDR3 in DNA: TGTGCCTGGTCACCGGGCATACCGGGTCAGCCCCAGCATTTT. The genes are TRBV30 and TRBJ1-5, with no clear D. V dropped 5 bases and J dropped 6 bases, with 17 bases sitting between them. The CDR3 has 14 residues. Germline V gene lookup returns CDR1 GTSNPN and CDR2 SVGIG (reference sequence).

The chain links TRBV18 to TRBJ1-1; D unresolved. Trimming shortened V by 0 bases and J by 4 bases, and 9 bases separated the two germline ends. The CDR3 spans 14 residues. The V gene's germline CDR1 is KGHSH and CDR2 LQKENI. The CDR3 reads CASSPPSLGTEAFF. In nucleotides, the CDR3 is TGTGCCAGCTCACCACCTAGTCTAGGCACTGAAGCTTTCTTT.

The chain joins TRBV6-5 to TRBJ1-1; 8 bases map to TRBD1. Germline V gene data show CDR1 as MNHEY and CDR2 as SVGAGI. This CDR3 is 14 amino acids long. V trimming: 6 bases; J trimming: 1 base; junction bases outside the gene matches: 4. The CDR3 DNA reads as TGTGCCAGCAGGGACAGGGCGTCGAACACTGAAGCTTTCTTT. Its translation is CASRDRASNTEAFF.

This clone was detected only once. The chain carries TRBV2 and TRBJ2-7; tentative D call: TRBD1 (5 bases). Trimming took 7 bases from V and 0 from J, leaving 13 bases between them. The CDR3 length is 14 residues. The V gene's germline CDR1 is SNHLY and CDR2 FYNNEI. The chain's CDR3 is CASKSTELSYEQYF. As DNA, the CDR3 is TGTGCCAGCAAATCGACAGAGCTCTCCTACGAGCAGTACTTC.

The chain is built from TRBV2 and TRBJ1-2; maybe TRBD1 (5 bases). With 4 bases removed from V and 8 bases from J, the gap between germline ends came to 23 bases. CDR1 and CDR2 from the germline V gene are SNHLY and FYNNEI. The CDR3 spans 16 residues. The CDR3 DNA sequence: TGTGCCAGCAGTGGGGGCGCCGGGACCAGGCGTATAGGCTACACCTTC. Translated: CASSGGAGTRRIGYTF.

CDR3 region: CASSKRQGAEAFF. CDR3 nucleotides: TGTGCCAGTAGCAAAAGACAGGGGGCTGAAGCTTTCTTT. The genes are TRBV19 and TRBJ1-1; 9 positions agree with TRBD1. Losses at the gene ends were 6 bases for V and 6 bases for J; bases not matched to a gene: 5. This CDR3 is built from 13 residues. Germline V gene data show CDR1 as LNHDA and CDR2 as SQIVND (reference sequence).

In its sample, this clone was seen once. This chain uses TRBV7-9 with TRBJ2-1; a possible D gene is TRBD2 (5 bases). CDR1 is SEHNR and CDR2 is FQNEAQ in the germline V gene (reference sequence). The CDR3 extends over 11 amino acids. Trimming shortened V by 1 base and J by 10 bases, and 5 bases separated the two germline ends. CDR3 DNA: TGTGCCAGCAGCTTAGGCGGGGAGCAGTTCTTC. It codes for CASSLGGEQFF.

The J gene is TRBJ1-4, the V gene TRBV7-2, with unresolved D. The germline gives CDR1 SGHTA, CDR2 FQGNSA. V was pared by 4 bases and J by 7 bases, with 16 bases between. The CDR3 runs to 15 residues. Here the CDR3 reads CASSWNSGRSEKLFF. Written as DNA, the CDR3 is TGTGCCAGCAGCTGGAACTCCGGGAGGAGTGAAAAACTGTTTTTT.

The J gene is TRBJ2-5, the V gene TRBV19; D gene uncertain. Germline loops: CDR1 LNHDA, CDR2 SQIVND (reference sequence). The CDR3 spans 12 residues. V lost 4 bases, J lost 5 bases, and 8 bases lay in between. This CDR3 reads CASSRSRETQYF. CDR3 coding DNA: TGTGCCAGTAGTAGATCCCGGGAGACCCAGTACTTC.

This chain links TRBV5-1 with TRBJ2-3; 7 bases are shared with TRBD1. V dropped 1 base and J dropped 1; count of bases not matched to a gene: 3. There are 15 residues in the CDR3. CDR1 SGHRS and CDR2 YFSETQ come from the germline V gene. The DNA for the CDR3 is TGCGCCAGCAGCTTGATAGACAGGGGCACAGATACGCAGTATTTT. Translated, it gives CASSLIDRGTDTQYF.

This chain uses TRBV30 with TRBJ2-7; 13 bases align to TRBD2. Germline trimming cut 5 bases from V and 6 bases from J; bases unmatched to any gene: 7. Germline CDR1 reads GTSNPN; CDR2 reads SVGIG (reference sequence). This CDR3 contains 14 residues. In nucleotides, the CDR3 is TGTGCCTGGGGGACGGGACTAGCGGGGAGCGAGCAGTACTTC. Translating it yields CAWGTGLAGSEQYF.

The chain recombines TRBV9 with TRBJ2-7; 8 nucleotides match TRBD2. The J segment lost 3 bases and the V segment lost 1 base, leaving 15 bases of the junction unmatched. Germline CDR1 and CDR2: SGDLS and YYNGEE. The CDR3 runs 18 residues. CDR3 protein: CASSVYKPTGTSGYEQYF. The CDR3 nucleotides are TGTGCCAGCAGCGTATATAAACCTACCGGGACTAGTGGCTACGAGCAGTACTTC.

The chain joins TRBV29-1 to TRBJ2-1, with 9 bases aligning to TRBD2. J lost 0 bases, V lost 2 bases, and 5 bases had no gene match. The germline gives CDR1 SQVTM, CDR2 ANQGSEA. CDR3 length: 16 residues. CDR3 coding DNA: TGCAGCGTTGAACTAGCGGGATTGTTCTCCTACAATGAGCAGTTCTTC. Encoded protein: CSVELAGLFSYNEQFF.

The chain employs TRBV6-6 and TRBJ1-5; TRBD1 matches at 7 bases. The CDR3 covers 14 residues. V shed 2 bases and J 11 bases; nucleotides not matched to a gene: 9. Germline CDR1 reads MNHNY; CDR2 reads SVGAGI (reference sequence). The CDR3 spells CASSYARGAGAQHF. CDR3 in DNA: TGTGCCAGCAGTTACGCCAGGGGGGCAGGGGCCCAGCATTTT.